The rows below give T cell receptor beta chains drawn from one sample of a study of cytomegalovirus exposure and HLA in healthy donors. Data came from immunoSEQ multiplex PCR; TCRdb stores just in-frame clones and leaves some out. The table shows around 130,000 clones, with about 70% occurring only once. Sequenced input: PBMCs. These receptors all stem from a woman aged 40 to 50 in good health and CMV-seropositive. Each CDR3 is given with its conserved first and last residue. Each record gives: J gene, D gene, V gene, clone size, CDR3 DNA, CDR3 protein. A D gene is named only where the DNA matches it firmly. Size is omitted from some rows. Given values are once, few, many or a class for expanded clones.

>TRBJ2-7|TRBD1|TRBV5-1|once
TGCGCCAGCAGCTGGGACAGAACTCATCCGCAGCAGTACTTC
CASSWDRTHPQQYF
>TRBJ1-2|.|TRBV6-1|.
TGTGCCAGCAGTGAAACGGTCAGGGCTAACTATGGCTACACCTTC
CASSETVRANYGYTF
>TRBJ1-1|.|TRBV7-2|.
TGTGTCAGCAGCTTAGATCCAGGCTACACTGAAGCTTTCTTT
CVSSLDPGYTEAFF
>TRBJ2-3|TRBD1|TRBV11-1|few
TGTGCCAGCAGCCCAGGGGGCGGAGGCACAGATACGCAGTATTTT
CASSPGGGGTDTQYF
>TRBJ2-1|.|TRBV4-3|.
TGCGCCAGCAGCCGAACTGAGAACTACAATGAGCAGTTCTTC
CASSRTENYNEQFF
>TRBJ2-7|TRBD2|TRBV4-3|.
TGCGCCAGCAGCGTATCAAGCGGGAGGATAGAGCAGTACTTC
CASSVSSGRIEQYF
>TRBJ1-5|.|TRBV7-2|.
TGTGCCAGCAGCCGACAGGTTGCGAGGGGCCAGCCCCAGCATTTT
CASSRQVARGQPQHF
>TRBJ1-5|TRBD1|TRBV28|few
TGTGCCAGCAGGGCGCCGACAGGGGGCAATCAGCCCCAGCATTTT
CASRAPTGGNQPQHF
>TRBJ1-6|TRBD1|TRBV6-5|.
TGTGCCAGCAGTTACTCCGGGACAGGTGATTCACCCCTCCACTTT
CASSYSGTGDSPLHF
>TRBJ1-1|.|TRBV4-1|few
TGCGCCAGCAGCCTATCAGGGGCCGCTAACACTGAAGCTTTCTTT
CASSLSGAANTEAFF
>TRBJ1-1|.|TRBV21-1|.
TGTGCCAGCAGCAAAGTAAGAAGGTCCCCCCGGTCAGACATGAACACTGAAGCTTTCTTT
CASSKVRRSPRSDMNTEAFF
>TRBJ1-2|.|TRBV6-1|.
TGTGCCAGCAGTAGTACTTACTATGGCTACACCTTC
CASSSTYYGYTF
>TRBJ2-6|.|TRBV9|.
TGTGCCAGCAGCGTAGAAGGGGCATTGAGGGGGGCCAACGTCCTGACTTTC
CASSVEGALRGANVLTF
>TRBJ1-1|.|TRBV29-1|.
TGCAGCGTTTATTTACACGGAGTGAACACTGAAGCTTTCTTT
CSVYLHGVNTEAFF
>TRBJ2-7|.|TRBV30|.
TGTGCCTGGAGTAAAGGGGGTTTGTGGGAGCAGTACTTC
CAWSKGGLWEQYF
>TRBJ1-6|.|TRBV30|.
TGTGCCTGGAGTAGGGACATCTATAATTCACCCCTCCACTTT
CAWSRDIYNSPLHF
>TRBJ1-2|TRBD1|TRBV7-2|.
TGTGCCAGCAGCTCGGACAGGGCTGACAATGGCTACACCTTC
CASSSDRADNGYTF
>TRBJ1-3|TRBD1|TRBV28|.
TGTGCCAGCCATCCGGGACAGGGGAGAAACACCATATATTTT
CASHPGQGRNTIYF
>TRBJ2-3|TRBD1|TRBV7-9|few
TGTGCCAGCAGCCGAGTTACAGGGGCCGGCGGGACAGATACGCAGTATTTT
CASSRVTGAGGTDTQYF
>TRBJ1-2|.|TRBV30|few
TGTGCCTGGCTACAGGAAAACTATGGCTACACCTTC
CAWLQENYGYTF
>TRBJ1-6|.|TRBV6-6|.
TGTGCCAGCACCTTGGGGGCTTCACCCCTCCACTTT
CASTLGASPLHF
>TRBJ1-4|TRBD1|TRBV5-6|.
TGTGCCAGCAGCCTTTCCCGACAGGGTAAAAATGAAAAACTGTTTTTT
CASSLSRQGKNEKLFF
>TRBJ2-2|.|TRBV5-4|.
TGTGCCAGCAGCGTCAGGGTCAACACCGGGGAGCTGTTTTTT
CASSVRVNTGELFF
>TRBJ1-1|.|TRBV28|few
TGTGCCAGCATCTCAACAGCTGAAGCTTTCTTT
CASISTAEAFF
>TRBJ2-7|TRBD2|TRBV10-1|.
TGCGCCAGCAGAACCCCACTAGCGGACTCCTACGAGCAGTACTTC
CASRTPLADSYEQYF
>TRBJ1-1|.|TRBV19|.
TGTGCCAGTAGTATAGGAGCGATGAACACTGAAGCTTTCTTT
CASSIGAMNTEAFF
>TRBJ1-4|TRBD1|TRBV27|.
TGTGCCAGCAGTGATCCGGGACAGATAAATGAAAAACTGTTTTTT
CASSDPGQINEKLFF
>TRBJ2-7|TRBD1|TRBV18|few
TGTGCCAGCTCAGCGCCGGGACAGGGTTACGAGCAGTACTTC
CASSAPGQGYEQYF
>TRBJ1-2|.|TRBV10-3|few
TGTGCCATCAGTGGCGGGGGGGAAAAGGGCTATGGCTACACCTTC
CAISGGGEKGYGYTF
>TRBJ1-2|.|TRBV6-6|.
TGTGCCAGCAGCGATAACAGGGCTATAATGACGGGCTACACCTTC
CASSDNRAIMTGYTF
>TRBJ2-2|TRBD1|TRBV28|.
TGTGCCAGCAGGAAGTTGCGGACAGGGCGGGACACCGGGGAGCTGTTTTTT
CASRKLRTGRDTGELFF